This T cell receptor (beta chain) was identified in a study of control samples from healthy donors and cancer patients. Assay: immunoSEQ multiplex PCR; the TCRdb copy retains only in-frame clones and omits some. Found here are approximately 100,000 clones, about 89% of them singletons; the top ten hold about 8%. The CDR3 consists of 12 residues. V shed 6 bases, J shed 13 bases, and the junction held 9 bases outside the gene matches. Germline values: CDR1 SEHNR, CDR2 FQNEAQ (reference sequence). This rearrangement joins TRBV7-9 to TRBJ1-2; TRBD1 matches 9 bases. Sequencing used blood. This receptor was obtained from a man aged 30-40 years in good health. In nucleotides, the CDR3 is TGTGCCAGCAGTACAGGGGGCGCTTGGGCCACCTTC. Encoded protein: CASSTGGAWATF.